Described below is a single TCR beta chain sequence and its context. This entry is derived from a study of cytomegalovirus exposure and HLA in healthy donors. PCR employed 60 Vbeta and 13 Jbeta primers. Sequencing used immunoSEQ multiplex PCR; TCRdb keeps in-frame clones, though not all of them. Here the sample spans roughly 140,000 clones, roughly three quarters being singletons. Sequenced sample: PBMCs. The TCR was taken from a woman aged 25 to 39 in good health and CMV-seronegative.

CDR3 sequence (DNA): TGTGCCAGTAGTAGGCCGGGGCTAGCGGATACCTACGAGCAGTACTTC. Protein product: CASSRPGLADTYEQYF. The chain is built from TRBV19 and TRBJ2-7; 7 bases are shared with TRBD2. The CDR3 loop spans 16 amino acids. Germline V gene lookup returns CDR1 LNHDA and CDR2 SQIVND (reference sequence). V shed 4 bases and J 2 bases; nucleotides not matched to a gene: 11.